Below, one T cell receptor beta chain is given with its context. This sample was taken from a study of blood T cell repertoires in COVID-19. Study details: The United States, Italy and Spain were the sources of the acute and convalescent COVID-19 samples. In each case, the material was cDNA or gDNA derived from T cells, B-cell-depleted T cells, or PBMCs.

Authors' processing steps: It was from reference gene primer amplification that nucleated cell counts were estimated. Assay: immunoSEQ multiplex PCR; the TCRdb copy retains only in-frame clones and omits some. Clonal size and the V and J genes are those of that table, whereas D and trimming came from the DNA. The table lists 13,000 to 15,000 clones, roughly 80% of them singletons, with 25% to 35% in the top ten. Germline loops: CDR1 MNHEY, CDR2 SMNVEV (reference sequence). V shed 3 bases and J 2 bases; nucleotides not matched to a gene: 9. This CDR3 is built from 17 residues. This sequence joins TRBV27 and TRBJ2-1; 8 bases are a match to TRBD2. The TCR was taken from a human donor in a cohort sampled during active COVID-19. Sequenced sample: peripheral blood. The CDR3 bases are TGTGCCAGCAGTTTCCACCAACTAGCGGCCACCTACAATGAGCAGTTCTTC. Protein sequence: CASSFHQLAATYNEQFF.